This T cell receptor (beta chain) was captured by sequencing in a study of control samples from healthy donors and cancer patients (dated by TCRdb to the early 2020s). A word on this clone: The antigen it binds to is not known. No much larger clone is present one base from it, and per-base qualities are unavailable.

Libraries came from the immunoSEQ multiplex PCR assay. Entries here come from immuneACCESS through TCRdb and include only in-frame sequences with V and J called. Some clones fail to appear in such tables; in the studies checked, an unresolved V gene covers under half of the shortfall, and the cause of the remainder is unknown. The sample contains approximately 76,000 clones, 80% to 90% of them found a single time. Under 14% of the sample lies in the top ten. The germline V gene yields MDHEN for CDR1 and SYDVKM for CDR2. Including cysteine and phenylalanine, the CDR3 has 15 amino acids. Only CDR3 DNA remains: 45 bases, in frame from the first base. The junction shows trimming of 8 bases on V and 2 bases on J, plus 16 bases between the germline ends.

The chain couples TRBV28 to TRBJ1-5; TRBD1 could be the D gene, as 6 bases match. This receptor was obtained from a man in his sixties with head and neck cancer. Material for sequencing was PBMCs. The DNA reads TGTGCCAGCTCCTGGACAGCGGGCGGCAATCAGCCCCAGCATTTT. It codes for CASSWTAGGNQPQHF.